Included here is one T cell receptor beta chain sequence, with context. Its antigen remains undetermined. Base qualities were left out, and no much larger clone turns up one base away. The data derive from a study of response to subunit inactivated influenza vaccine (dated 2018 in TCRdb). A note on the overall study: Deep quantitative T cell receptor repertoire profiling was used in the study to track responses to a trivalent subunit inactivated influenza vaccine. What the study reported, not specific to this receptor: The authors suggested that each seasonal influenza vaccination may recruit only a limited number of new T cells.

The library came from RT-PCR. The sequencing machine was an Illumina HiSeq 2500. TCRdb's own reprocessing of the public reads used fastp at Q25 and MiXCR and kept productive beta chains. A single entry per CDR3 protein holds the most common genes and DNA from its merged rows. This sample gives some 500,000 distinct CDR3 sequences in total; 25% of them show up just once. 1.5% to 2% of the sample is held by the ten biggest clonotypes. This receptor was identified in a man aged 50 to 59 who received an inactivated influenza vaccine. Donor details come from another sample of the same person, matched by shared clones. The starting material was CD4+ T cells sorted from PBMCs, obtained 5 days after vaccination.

The sequenced DNA: TGCAGTGCTAGACTACCCGAGCAGTTCTTC. Its coded protein is CSARLPEQFF. The sequence joins TRBV20-1 to TRBJ2-1; too little of a D gene remains to name it. CDR1 and CDR2, looked up from the germline V gene (reference sequence), are DFQATT and SNEGSKA. A distance of 6 bases separates the germline ends of V and J, which lose 2 bases and 10 bases respectively. The CDR3 covers 10 residues, taking in both the cysteine and the phenylalanine. CDR3 DNA only is kept here, 30 bases in frame from base 1.